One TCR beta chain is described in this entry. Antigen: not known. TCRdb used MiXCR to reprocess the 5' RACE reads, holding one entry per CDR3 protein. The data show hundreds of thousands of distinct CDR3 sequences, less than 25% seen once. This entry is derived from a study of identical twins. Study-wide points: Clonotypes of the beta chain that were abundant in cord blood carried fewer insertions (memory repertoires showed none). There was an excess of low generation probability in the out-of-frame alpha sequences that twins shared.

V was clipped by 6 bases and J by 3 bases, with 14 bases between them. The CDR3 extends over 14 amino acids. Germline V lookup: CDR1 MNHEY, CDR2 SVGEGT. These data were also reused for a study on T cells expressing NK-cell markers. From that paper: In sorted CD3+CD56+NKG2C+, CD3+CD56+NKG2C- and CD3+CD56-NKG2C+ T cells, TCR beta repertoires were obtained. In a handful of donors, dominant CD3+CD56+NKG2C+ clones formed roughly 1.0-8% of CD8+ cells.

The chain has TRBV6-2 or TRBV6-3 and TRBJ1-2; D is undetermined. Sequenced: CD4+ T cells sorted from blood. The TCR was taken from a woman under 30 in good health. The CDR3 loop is CASRSLGADYGYTF. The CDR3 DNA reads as TGTGCCAGCAGATCCTTAGGTGCGGACTATGGCTACACCTTC.